This entry is about one T cell receptor (beta chain). This clone's antigen is unknown. No much larger clone is present one base from it, and per-base qualities are unavailable. The CDR1 and CDR2 encoded by the germline V gene are LGHNA and YNFKEQ. After removal of 1 base from V and 7 bases from J, the junction retains 2 bases not matched to a gene. Including cysteine and phenylalanine, the CDR3 has 15 amino acids. The only DNA kept is the CDR3, 45 bases in frame from the first base. The data are from a study of blood T cell repertoires in COVID-19 (TCRdb year 2020). Study-wide context: Samples from collaborators originated in the United States, Italy and Spain and spanned both the acute and convalescent phases of COVID-19. Subjects who had been exposed to COVID-19, were actively infected with it, or had recovered from it provided the deeply sampled blood TCRbeta repertoires that made up the dataset. The prospective study material was composed of cDNA or gDNA derived from T cells, B-cell-depleted T cells, or PBMCs. Where available, HLA class I and class II types were obtained from metadata supplied by the sample provider rather than from assay-based typing. A freely available public database, intended as a resource for researchers studying the immune response to SARS-CoV-2, is where the repertoires were released. Samples were obtained from the ongoing ImmuneRACE study (first 160 participants) and from 1,254 subjects provided by 6 global collaborators. Nearly every sample came with metadata listing a de-identified subject ID, COVID-19 status, age in years and sex. The paper's findings and limits, for the study overall: The quantity of clinical and demographic metadata differed by source and by participant and was supplied without curation.

Whole blood was collected in K2EDTA tubes by collaborating institutions according to the institutions' own protocols. Collaborator samples were shipped for TCRbeta analysis as frozen whole blood, isolated PBMCs, or DNA extracted from either sample type. The immunoSEQ Assay, a bias-controlled multiplex PCR, was used to amplify TCRbeta CDR3 regions from genomic DNA. The authors' analysis ran thus. Nucleated cell counts per sample were estimated from amplification of reference gene primers within the assay. To quantify the absolute abundance of each unique TCRbeta CDR3 rearrangement, sequence reads were collapsed and filtered. For each sample, productive Simpson clonality was calculated as the square root of Simpson's diversity index over productive rearrangements. The table was pulled from immuneACCESS by TCRdb, which kept in-frame rearrangements only. Such tables lose some clones; where checked, under half of the loss comes from unresolved V genes, and the rest has no known cause. V and J calls and clone size are copied from that table; D and trimming were computed from the DNA. The sample table contains some 170,000 clones; only one count was recorded for around 76% of them. Approximately 9% of the sample rests with the top ten.

The sample consisted of peripheral blood. This sequence uses TRBV4-2 and TRBJ1-5; a stretch of 12 junction bases matches TRBD1. This clonotype was sampled from a woman aged 45-60 years with active or convalescent COVID-19. At the DNA level, the sequence is TGTGCCAGCAGCCAAGGGGACAGGGGGCGGCAGCCCCAGCATTTT. Its protein product is CASSQGDRGRQPQHF.